These T cell receptor beta chains were read from a single sample in a study of CD8 T cells in ankylosing spondylitis. TCRdb passed the 5' RACE reads through MiXCR, listing each CDR3 protein once. The table shows roughly 450,000 distinct CDR3 sequences, with roughly a quarter occurring only once. Sequencing was performed on blood, either unsorted or a sorted T cell fraction (not recorded which). These receptors were taken from a male donor with ankylosing spondylitis. CDR3s include the opening cysteine and the closing phenylalanine or tryptophan.

j_gene: TRBJ2-1; v_gene: TRBV5-1; CDR3aa: CASSPLGRGFDEQFF
j_gene: TRBJ1-1; v_gene: TRBV20-1; CDR3aa: CSARLRRANTEAFF
j_gene: TRBJ2-1; v_gene: TRBV20-1; CDR3aa: CSARLQREPYNEQFF
j_gene: TRBJ1-1; v_gene: TRBV6-5; CDR3aa: CASSYAGLRTEAFF
j_gene: TRBJ2-7; v_gene: TRBV20-1; CDR3aa: CSVGSGGYEQYF
j_gene: TRBJ2-5; v_gene: TRBV27; CDR3aa: CASSRRTQGAETQYF
j_gene: TRBJ1-5; v_gene: TRBV7-2; CDR3aa: CASSPTGQFGQPQHF
j_gene: TRBJ2-7; v_gene: TRBV13; CDR3aa: CASSRAGGRYEQYF
j_gene: TRBJ2-5; v_gene: TRBV29-1; CDR3aa: CSVNRGQGAETQYF
j_gene: TRBJ2-1; v_gene: TRBV7-2; CDR3aa: CASSSQGGYNEQFF
j_gene: TRBJ2-7; v_gene: TRBV20-1; CDR3aa: CSALAGRGDEQYF
j_gene: TRBJ1-2; v_gene: TRBV5-1; CDR3aa: CASSSGSGYTF
j_gene: TRBJ2-2; v_gene: TRBV7-2; CDR3aa: CASSSQGARNTGELFF
j_gene: TRBJ2-2; v_gene: TRBV11-2; CDR3aa: CASSQTSGRAGELFF
j_gene: TRBJ1-1; v_gene: TRBV29-1; CDR3aa: CSVGPQLGTEAFF
j_gene: TRBJ2-3; v_gene: TRBV10-3; CDR3aa: CAISESGQGRYF
j_gene: TRBJ2-1; v_gene: TRBV5-1; CDR3aa: CASRVGTDAYNEQFF
j_gene: TRBJ2-5; v_gene: TRBV12-3/TRBV12-4; CDR3aa: CASSLLGRGGETQYF
j_gene: TRBJ1-2; v_gene: TRBV12-3/TRBV12-4; CDR3aa: CASSQTGRSYGYTF
j_gene: TRBJ1-4; v_gene: TRBV5-1; CDR3aa: CASSLAGIQGFEEKLFF
j_gene: TRBJ2-5; v_gene: TRBV2; CDR3aa: CARAAGVGETQYF
j_gene: TRBJ1-4; v_gene: TRBV5-1; CDR3aa: CASSTGQGPPTNEKLFF
j_gene: TRBJ2-5; v_gene: TRBV10-3; CDR3aa: CAITEESSGRAPRETQYF
j_gene: TRBJ2-1; v_gene: TRBV3-1; CDR3aa: CASSQLARSHNEQFF
j_gene: TRBJ2-5; v_gene: TRBV20-1; CDR3aa: CSARESVETQYF